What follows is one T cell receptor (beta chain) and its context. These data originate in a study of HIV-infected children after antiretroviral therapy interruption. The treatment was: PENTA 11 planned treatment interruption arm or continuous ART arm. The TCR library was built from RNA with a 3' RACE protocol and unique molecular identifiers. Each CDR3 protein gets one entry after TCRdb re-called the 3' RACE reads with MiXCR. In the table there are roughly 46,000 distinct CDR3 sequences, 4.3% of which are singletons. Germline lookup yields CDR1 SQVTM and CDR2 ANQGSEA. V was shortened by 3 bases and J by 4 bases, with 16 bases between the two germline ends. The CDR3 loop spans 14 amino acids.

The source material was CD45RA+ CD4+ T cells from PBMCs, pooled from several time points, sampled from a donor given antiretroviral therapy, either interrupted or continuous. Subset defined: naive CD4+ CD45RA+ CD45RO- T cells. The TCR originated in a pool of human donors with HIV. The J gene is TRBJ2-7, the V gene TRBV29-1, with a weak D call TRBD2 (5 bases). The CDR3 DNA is TGCAGCGTTGATAACGGAGGAGGTGGGTACGAGCAGTACTTC. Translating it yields CSVDNGGGGYEQYF.